These 31 T cell receptor beta chains came from one sample sequenced in a study of blood T cell repertoires in COVID-19. Sequencing used immunoSEQ multiplex PCR; TCRdb keeps in-frame clones, though not all of them. Of some 200,000 clones in the sample, approximately 80% are singletons; the top ten hold roughly a tenth. Source material: peripheral blood. Receptors originate from a woman aged 80 or older with COVID-19, enrolled during active disease.

This sequence joins TRBV5-1 and TRBJ2-2, with D maybe TRBD1 (6 bases). CDR1 is SGHRS, CDR2 YFSETQ, per germline. The CDR3 sequence is 14 residues long. The germline V and J ends were trimmed by 0 bases and 8 bases, with 11 bases remaining between them. The CDR3 loop reads CASSLDRDRGELFF. CDR3 sequence (DNA): TGCGCCAGCAGCTTGGACAGGGATAGGGGGGAGCTGTTTTTT.

J is TRBJ2-1 and V is TRBV30; D remains unclear. CDR3 length: 14 residues. Germline values: CDR1 GTSNPN, CDR2 SVGIG (reference sequence). Trimming stripped 0 bases from V and 7 bases from J, with 13 bases between. In DNA form, the CDR3 reads TGTGCCTGGAGTGTCACAGTCCACCTAAATGAGCAGTTCTTC. Amino acid sequence: CAWSVTVHLNEQFF.

This chain links TRBV28 with TRBJ1-2; tentatively, D is TRBD1 (6 bases). Trimming left V 5 bases short and J 7 bases short, with 14 bases between. Germline-derived CDR1 and CDR2 are MDHEN and SYDVKM. The CDR3 extends over 13 amino acids. The CDR3 here is CASSASSGVGYTF. The CDR3 DNA reads as TGTGCCAGCAGTGCTTCGTCAGGGGTTGGCTACACCTTC.

CDR3 sequence (DNA): TGTGCCAGCAGCTTAGAGGCAGCCTCGGGGGCTTTCTTT. This sequence encodes CASSLEAASGAFF. This chain links TRBV7-9 with TRBJ1-1, with D unclear. The CDR3 runs to 13 residues. In germline, CDR1 is SEHNR, CDR2 FQNEAQ (reference sequence). Deletions cut 1 base from V and 11 bases from J, with 14 bases between.

This chain connects TRBV28 to TRBJ1-1; D remains unclear. Germline V gives CDR1 MDHEN, CDR2 SYDVKM. Between the trimmed V and J ends, which lost 8 bases and 8 bases, there was a span of 3 bases. The CDR3 has 8 amino acids. CDR3 DNA sequence: TGTGCCAGCTTAGAAGCTTTCTTT. This codes for CASLEAFF. Full variable domain (rest looked up from reference TRBV28 and TRBJ1-1): DVKVTQSSRYLVKRTGEKVFLECVQDMDHENMFWYRQDPGLGLRLIYFSYDVKMKEKGDIPEGYSVSREKKERFSLILESASTNQTSMYLCASLEAFFGQGTRLTVV.

The V and J genes are TRBV5-8 and TRBJ1-2; 11 nucleotides line up with TRBD1. The CDR3 has 15 amino acids. V was clipped by 4 bases and J by 4 bases; unmatched bases: 6. Germline assignment: CDR1 SGHTS and CDR2 YDEGEE. DNA of the CDR3: TGTGCCAGCAGCAGGGACAGGGGGTCTAGCTATGGCTACACCTTC. Translation gives CASSRDRGSSYGYTF.

This chain connects TRBV18 to TRBJ1-6; the D gene is possibly TRBD1 (6 bases). This CDR3 has 13 amino acids. Germline V gene sequence: CDR1 KGHSH, CDR2 LQKENI. Deletions cut 3 bases from V and 9 bases from J, with 9 bases between. The CDR3 DNA sequence: TGTGCCAGCTCACCCCAGGGGAGTTCACCCCTCCACTTT. This sequence encodes CASSPQGSSPLHF.

The chain has TRBV7-8 and TRBJ1-1; 9 positions match TRBD1. Germline-derived CDR1 and CDR2 are SGHVS and FQNEAQ. CDR3 size: 16 residues. After removal of 3 bases from V and 0 bases from J, the junction contained 5 bases not matched to a gene. The CDR3 spells CASSFSDRGVNTEAFF. The CDR3 coding sequence is TGTGCCAGCAGCTTTAGCGACAGGGGGGTGAACACTGAAGCTTTCTTT.

V and J are TRBV30 and TRBJ2-7; 10 positions agree with TRBD1. The CDR3 is 13 amino acids. Trimming at V came to 5 bases and at J to 4 bases, leaving 5 bases not matched to a gene. Germline V gene sequence: CDR1 GTSNPN, CDR2 SVGIG (reference sequence). CDR3 amino acids: CAWGRGQGYEQYF. CDR3 bases: TGTGCCTGGGGGCGGGGACAGGGGTACGAGCAGTACTTC. The full variable domain, with the rest looked up from reference TRBV30 and TRBJ2-7, is SQTIHQWPATLVQPVGSPLSLECTVEGTSNPNLYWYRQAAGRGLQLLFYSVGIGQISSEVPQNLSASRPQDRQFILSSKKLLLSDSGFYLCAWGRGQGYEQYFGPGTRLTVT.

The genes are TRBV29-1 and TRBJ2-1; 8 nucleotides line up with TRBD2. This CDR3 contains 15 residues. The germline V gene has CDR1 SQVTM and CDR2 ANQGSEA. V gave up 0 bases and J gave up 8 bases; unmatched junction bases: 9. The CDR3 reads CSVEESPTGGDEQFF. The CDR3 nucleotides are TGCAGCGTTGAAGAGTCCCCTACGGGGGGGGATGAGCAGTTCTTC.

The chain recombines TRBV6-2 or TRBV6-3 with TRBJ1-5, with TRBD1 matching 7 bases. Looked up from germline, CDR1 is MNHEY and CDR2 is SVGEGT. This CDR3 is built from 13 residues. V dropped 4 bases and J dropped 9; count of bases not matched to a gene: 6. Here the CDR3 reads CASSSTGPLPQHF. CDR3 in DNA: TGTGCCAGCAGTTCGACAGGGCCCTTGCCCCAGCATTTT.

The chain is built from TRBV7-9 and TRBJ2-1; TRBD1 matches 9 bases. The trim removed 1 base at V and 8 bases at J, leaving 6 bases unmatched. CDR3 length: 15 residues. Germline V gives CDR1 SEHNR, CDR2 FQNEAQ (reference sequence). Written as DNA, the CDR3 is TGTGCCAGCAGCTTAGAACAGGGGGCTAGGTATGAGCAGTTCTTC. It codes for CASSLEQGARYEQFF.

CDR3 sequence reads: CASSPRGRSGNTIYF. The CDR3 nucleotides read TGTGCCAGCAGCCCCAGGGGGCGGAGTGGAAACACCATATATTTT. The genes are TRBV21-1 and TRBJ1-3; the table's D call, TRBD1, has no DNA check behind it. TRBV21-1 has pseudogene status. This CDR3 contains 15 residues.

V and J are TRBV10-1 and TRBJ1-2, with D tentatively TRBD1 (6 bases). The CDR3 extends over 16 amino acids. V dropped 2 bases and J dropped 5 bases, with 18 bases sitting between them. The germline V gene has CDR1 WNHNN and CDR2 SYGVQD (reference sequence). The CDR3 DNA reads TGCGCCAGCAGTGAGGGGGGGGGCAGGGTAGAATATGGCTACACCTTC. Encoded protein: CASSEGGGRVEYGYTF.

This clone was picked up a small number of times. This chain connects TRBV7-9 to TRBJ1-2; D is undetermined. Trimming pared 1 base from V and 3 bases from J, leaving 9 bases between. The CDR3 has 14 amino acids. Germline V lookup: CDR1 SEHNR, CDR2 FQNEAQ (reference sequence). The CDR3 DNA reads as TGTGCCAGCAGCTTAGGGACGGACTACTATGGCTACACCTTC. Translating gives CASSLGTDYYGYTF.

The rearrangement uses TRBV28 and TRBJ2-1, with D tentatively TRBD1 (7 bases). The CDR3 length is 13 residues. Germline lookup yields CDR1 MDHEN and CDR2 SYDVKM. The V end was cut by 2 bases, the J end by 8 bases, with 10 bases between. The CDR3 loop is CASSLGGGYEQFF. The CDR3 DNA reads as TGTGCCAGCAGTTTAGGAGGGGGCTATGAGCAGTTCTTC.

The chain is built from TRBV2 and TRBJ1-1; 8 bases line up with TRBD1. This CDR3 spans 13 amino acids. Germline V lookup: CDR1 SNHLY, CDR2 FYNNEI. V lost 6 bases and J lost 9; bases outside the gene matches: 9. For the CDR3, the DNA is TGTGCCAGCAGACCAAGCGGACAGGGTCAAGCTTTCTTT. Amino acid sequence: CASRPSGQGQAFF.

The chain combines TRBV28 with TRBJ2-3; 8 positions agree with TRBD1. The germline CDR1 and CDR2 sequences are MDHEN and SYDVKM. Germline trimming cut 5 bases from V and 3 bases from J; bases unmatched to any gene: 7. This CDR3 is built from 15 residues. The DNA for the CDR3 is TGTGCCAGCAGTACAAGGCGGACAGGGACAGATACGCAGTATTTT. Amino acid sequence: CASSTRRTGTDTQYF. The full variable domain, in which reference TRBV28 and TRBJ2-3 provide the parts outside the CDR3, is DVKVTQSSRYLVKRTGEKVFLECVQDMDHENMFWYRQDPGLGLRLIYFSYDVKMKEKGDIPEGYSVSREKKERFSLILESASTNQTSMYLCASSTRRTGTDTQYFGPGTRLTVL.

The chain has TRBV6-5 and TRBJ1-1, with D possibly TRBD1 on 5 matching bases. The CDR3 runs 13 residues. Germline V gene sequence: CDR1 MNHEY, CDR2 SVGAGI. V lost 5 bases to trimming and J lost 2 bases, with 9 bases between them. The chain's CDR3 is CASSTTVNTEAFF. CDR3 DNA: TGTGCCAGCAGTACGACAGTTAACACTGAAGCTTTCTTT.

In DNA, the CDR3 is TGTGCCAGCAGCTCGGGACAGGGGACCCACGAGCAGTACTTC. Translation: CASSSGQGTHEQYF. The chain recombines TRBV5-4 with TRBJ2-7, with 10 bases fitting TRBD1. The CDR3 covers 14 residues. V shed 3 bases, J shed 5 bases, and the junction held 5 bases outside the gene matches. Per germline, CDR1 SGHNT and CDR2 YYREEE (reference sequence).

The chain combines TRBV28 with TRBJ2-4, with a weak D call TRBD2 (6 bases). The CDR3 extends over 15 amino acids. Germline values: CDR1 MDHEN, CDR2 SYDVKM. Trimming stripped 9 bases from V and 0 bases from J, with 15 bases between. The CDR3 spells CASLGGGLAKNIQYF. The DNA of the CDR3 is TGTGCCAGTTTAGGTGGAGGGTTAGCCAAAAACATTCAGTACTTC.

This chain links TRBV7-9 with TRBJ1-3; D is unclear. The CDR3 loop spans 16 amino acids. Germline V CDR1 and CDR2: SEHNR, FQNEAQ (reference sequence). The V end was cut by 1 base, the J end by 4 bases, with 14 bases between. The CDR3: CASSLDRLSGGNTIYF. CDR3 DNA sequence: TGTGCCAGCAGCTTAGATCGGCTTAGCGGCGGAAACACCATATATTTT.

J is TRBJ2-3 and V is TRBV5-1, with D perhaps matching TRBD2 (6 bases). The CDR3 length is 16 residues. V lost 0 bases and J 1 base, leaving 12 bases between the germline ends. Germline V gives CDR1 SGHRS, CDR2 YFSETQ. CDR3 in amino acids: CASSLAGGKGTDTQYF. The CDR3 region has the DNA TGCGCCAGCAGCTTGGCCGGGGGTAAGGGCACAGATACGCAGTATTTT.

This chain joins TRBV7-2 and TRBJ2-1; 9 bases align to TRBD2. The CDR3 runs 17 residues. Germline-derived CDR1 and CDR2 are SGHTA and FQGNSA. V dropped 4 bases and J dropped 4; count of bases not matched to a gene: 11. CDR3 amino acids: CASSSRGGAGGYNEQFF. As DNA, the CDR3 is TGTGCCAGCAGCTCCCGCGGAGGAGCGGGGGGTTACAATGAGCAGTTCTTC.

The V and J genes are TRBV2 and TRBJ1-1; D not certain. The germline V gene encodes CDR1 SNHLY and CDR2 FYNNEI. The CDR3 loop spans 13 amino acids. The V end was cut by 6 bases, the J end by 1 base, with 9 bases between. For the CDR3, the DNA is TGTGCCAGCAGGCCCGGGGAGAACACTGAAGCTTTCTTT. Residues: CASRPGENTEAFF.

The gene calls are TRBV11-2 and TRBJ2-2, with D hard to call. The germline V gene encodes CDR1 SGHAT and CDR2 FQNNGV. The CDR3 has 14 residues. Trimming removed 4 bases from V and 6 bases from J, with 12 bases in between. The CDR3 nucleotides read TGTGCCAGCAGCTCTTTATTCCTAGCCGGGGAGCTGTTTTTT. Encoded protein: CASSSLFLAGELFF.

The chain couples TRBV3-1 (or the pseudogene TRBV3-2) to TRBJ1-1; a possible D gene is TRBD1 (6 bases). Trimming shortened V by 4 bases and J by 11 bases, and 23 bases separated the two germline ends. The CDR3 extends over 15 amino acids. CDR1 is LGHDT, CDR2 YNNKEL, per germline (reference sequence). The DNA for the CDR3 is TGTGCCAGCAGCCCAAACACCGGGACACGGCGGTTTGCTTTCTTT. This codes for CASSPNTGTRRFAFF.

The chain combines TRBV19 with TRBJ2-2; 7 bases fit TRBD1. Germline V gene data show CDR1 as LNHDA and CDR2 as SQIVND (reference sequence). V lost 8 bases and J lost 6; bases outside the gene matches: 18. The CDR3 runs 17 residues. In DNA form, the CDR3 reads TGTGCCAGTTCGGTGGTTCCGAGACAGGGTTCTTCCGGGGAGCTGTTTTTT. It specifies CASSVVPRQGSSGELFF.

V and J are TRBV3-1 (or the pseudogene TRBV3-2) and TRBJ1-2; TRBD1 aligns across 8 bases. This CDR3 is built from 14 residues. Germline CDR1 is LGHDT and CDR2 is YNNKEL (reference sequence). V trimming: 6 bases; J trimming: 3 bases; junction bases outside the gene matches: 6. The CDR3 DNA sequence: TGTGCCAGCAGACTATCAGGGGGCTACTATGGCTACACCTTC. As protein: CASRLSGGYYGYTF.

The V and J genes are TRBV28 and TRBJ2-7; D is perhaps TRBD2 (5 bases). V shed 5 bases and J shed 5 bases, with 16 bases lying between them. The CDR3 is 14 residues long. CDR1 and CDR2 (germline): MDHEN, SYDVKM. The CDR3 DNA sequence: TGTGCCAGCAGTCCGAGGGTTTTGGGGAACGAGCAGTACGTC. Its translation: CASSPRVLGNEQYV.

In nucleotides, the CDR3 is TGTGCCACCAGCACAGGCATGAACACTGAAGCTTTCTTT. Translated: CATSTGMNTEAFF. The chain links TRBV15 to TRBJ1-1; D ambiguous. V shed 4 bases and J shed 0 bases, with 6 bases lying between them. Germline CDR1 and CDR2: LNHNV and YYDKDF (reference sequence). There are 13 residues in the CDR3. Full variable domain (rest looked up from reference TRBV15 and TRBJ1-1): DAMVIQNPRYQVTQFGKPVTLSCSQTLNHNVMYWYQQKSSQAPKLLFHYYDKDFNNEADTPDNFQSRRPNTSFCFLDIRSPGLGDTAMYLCATSTGMNTEAFFGQGTRLTVV.